A selection of T cell receptor beta chains follows, all from one sample in a study of blood T cell repertoires in COVID-19. The table came from immunoSEQ multiplex PCR; TCRdb's copy has only in-frame clones and leaves some out. The sample holds about 200,000 clones, about nine tenths seen once. Sequencing was performed on peripheral blood. The receptors were sampled from a man younger than 35 with active or convalescent COVID-19. Both conserved end residues are part of each CDR3. The D gene is left open where the match is weak. Rows may omit the clone size; those that give it use once, few, many or a size class.

D,V,J,size,length,DNA,CDR3
TRBD1,TRBV19,TRBJ2-3,NA,16,TGTGCCAGCAAGGACAGGCATCTCTCTAGCACAGATACGCAGTATTTT,CASKDRHLSSTDTQYF
TRBD1,TRBV19,TRBJ2-1,NA,19,TGTGCCAGTAGTATAGACGTCCCGGGACAGGGTGGAGTCTACAATGAGCAGTTCTTC,CASSIDVPGQGGVYNEQFF
NA,TRBV7-6,TRBJ2-1,NA,17,TGTGCCAGCAGCGAAAACCCACTAGGAGCGAAGTACAATGAGCAGTTCTTC,CASSENPLGAKYNEQFF
NA,TRBV2,TRBJ2-7,NA,16,TGTGCCAGCAGTGAAGCAATGGGGGCGACCGCCTACGAGCAGTACTTC,CASSEAMGATAYEQYF
TRBD1,TRBV6-5,TRBJ2-5,NA,12,TGTGCCAGCGGGGCAGGGGGAAAGACCCAGTACTTC,CASGAGGKTQYF
TRBD1,TRBV9,TRBJ2-7,few,16,TGTGCCAGCAGCGTAACCGACAGGGGCTACCTCTACGAGCAGTACTTC,CASSVTDRGYLYEQYF
TRBD2,TRBV2,TRBJ2-2,NA,15,TGTGCCAGCCTGCGCGGGGGGGCAAACACCGGGGAGCTGTTTTTT,CASLRGGANTGELFF
NA,TRBV5-8,TRBJ2-2,once,16,TGTGCCAGCAGCTTGGGTCTCGGGGTCAACACCGGGGAGCTGTTTTTT,CASSLGLGVNTGELFF
NA,TRBV24-1,TRBJ1-1,NA,12,TGTGCCACCAGTGATTTCGGGGTTAAAGCTTTCTTT,CATSDFGVKAFF
NA,TRBV29-1,TRBJ2-2,NA,13,TGCAGCGTGAGTCGAGAGAACACCGGGGAGCTGTTTTTT,CSVSRENTGELFF
NA,TRBV29-1,TRBJ2-1,NA,14,TGCAGCGTTGAAGTACCCCCAGGGGTCAATGAGCAGTTCTTC,CSVEVPPGVNEQFF
TRBD1,TRBV7-8,TRBJ1-1,once,17,TGTGCCAGCAGCTTGTGGGACAGGGGGCTTATCGACACTGAAGCTTTCTTT,CASSLWDRGLIDTEAFF
TRBD2,TRBV9,TRBJ2-3,once,16,TGTGCCAGCAGCTCCCTGGGGCGGGAGGGCACAGATACGCAGTATTTT,CASSSLGREGTDTQYF
NA,TRBV5-7,TRBJ2-3,NA,15,TGTGCCAGCACCCAGGACAACTTGCAAACAGATACGCAGTATTTT,CASTQDNLQTDTQYF
NA,TRBV30,TRBJ2-7,NA,13,TGTGCCTGGAGTGTCGGGTTTTTTTCCGAGCAGTACTTC,CAWSVGFFSEQYF
NA,TRBV5-4,TRBJ1-1,NA,13,TGTGCCAGCGGGTTAAAGGGGGTCCTGGAAGCTTTCTTT,CASGLKGVLEAFF
TRBD2,TRBV24-1,TRBJ2-1,NA,17,TGTGCCACCAGTGATATGAGCGGGAGAGATGCGGGGCATGAGCAGTTCTTC,CATSDMSGRDAGHEQFF
NA,TRBV9,TRBJ1-1,NA,13,TGTGCCAGCAGCGTAGGTGGGAGCACTGAAGCTTTCTTT,CASSVGGSTEAFF
NA,TRBV5-1,TRBJ2-1,NA,14,TGCGCCAGCACCCGGGATTATACCTACAATGAGCAGTTCTTC,CASTRDYTYNEQFF
NA,TRBV11-2,TRBJ2-7,NA,13,TGTGCCAGCAGCTTAGATGAAACAGGCGAGCAGTACTTC,CASSLDETGEQYF
NA,TRBV4-2,TRBJ1-6,NA,15,TGTGCCAGCAGCCACCACACAGGAAAAGGTTCACCCCTCCACTTT,CASSHHTGKGSPLHF
NA,TRBV18,TRBJ1-3,NA,17,TGTGCCAGCTCACCAGCCCAACAGCAACTCTCTGGAAACACCATATATTTT,CASSPAQQQLSGNTIYF
TRBD2,TRBV28,TRBJ2-3,NA,15,TGTGCCAGCAGTTGGACTAGCGGTAACACAGATACGCAGTATTTT,CASSWTSGNTDTQYF
TRBD1,TRBV3-1/TRBV3-2,TRBJ1-1,NA,15,TGTGCCAGCAGCCATCAGGGGGCGGGTGGCACTGAAGCTTTCTTT,CASSHQGAGGTEAFF
TRBD2,TRBV5-1,TRBJ2-3,NA,16,TGCGCCAGCAGCTTGTTTGGCGGGGGGGCGGGAGATACGCAGTATTTT,CASSLFGGGAGDTQYF
NA,TRBV4-2,TRBJ1-5,NA,16,TGTGCCAGCAGCCAAGGGGCGGGGGGAAACAATCAGCCCCAGCATTTT,CASSQGAGGNNQPQHF
TRBD1,TRBV27,TRBJ2-1,NA,13,TGTGCCAGCAGGAGGACAGGGAACAATGAGCAGTTCTTC,CASRRTGNNEQFF
TRBD2,TRBV28,TRBJ2-7,few,14,TGTGCCAGCATCCCGACTAGCGGGACAGGGGAGCAGTACTTC,CASIPTSGTGEQYF
TRBD2,TRBV4-2,TRBJ2-7,NA,13,TGTGCCAGCAGCCCTAGCGGGAGCTACGAGCAGTACTTC,CASSPSGSYEQYF
NA,TRBV4-1,TRBJ2-1,few,16,TGCGCCAGCAGCCAACTAGCAGAACTTCCCTACAATGAGCAGTTCTTC,CASSQLAELPYNEQFF
TRBD1,TRBV6-2/TRBV6-3,TRBJ2-1,NA,14,TGTGCCAGCAGTGACGCCGGGACAGTTATTGAGCAGTTCTTC,CASSDAGTVIEQFF
NA,TRBV6-1,TRBJ2-7,NA,15,TGTGCCAGCAGTGAAGCTGGCAGGGGATCCTACGAGCAGTACTTC,CASSEAGRGSYEQYF
TRBD1,TRBV6-1,TRBJ2-1,NA,17,TGTGCCAGCAGTGAAGTGTTTCCGGGACAGGAGTCCGATGAGCAGTTCTTC,CASSEVFPGQESDEQFF
TRBD1,TRBV4-1,TRBJ1-5,NA,18,TGCGCCAGCAGCCAAGGGGGACAGGGGGCGCATAGCAATCAGCCCCAGCATTTT,CASSQGGQGAHSNQPQHF
NA,TRBV3-1/TRBV3-2,TRBJ1-1,few,16,TGTGCCAGCAGCCAAGTACAAATTAACATGAACACTGAAGCTTTCTTT,CASSQVQINMNTEAFF
TRBD1,TRBV6-5,TRBJ1-2,NA,15,TGTGCCAGCAGTTTTACCGGGACAGGGGGCTACGGCTACACCTTC,CASSFTGTGGYGYTF
NA,TRBV3-1/TRBV3-2,TRBJ1-1,NA,14,TGTGCCAGCAGCCAAGATACGGCCCCTAGACCAGCTTTCTTT,CASSQDTAPRPAFF
NA,TRBV7-6,TRBJ2-2,NA,13,TGTGCCAGCAGCTTAGACATGGCCGGGGAGCTGTTTTTT,CASSLDMAGELFF
NA,TRBV15,TRBJ2-5,NA,14,TGTGCCACCAGCAGCAGGGGTAGTCGAGAGACCCAGTACTTC,CATSSRGSRETQYF
TRBD1,TRBV7-8,TRBJ2-1,NA,14,TGTGCCAGCAGTCAGAACACAGGGGGCAATGAGCAGTTCTTC,CASSQNTGGNEQFF
NA,TRBV11-1,TRBJ2-1,NA,15,TGTGCCAGCACCGTAGGGGGGGCCCCCTACAATGAGCAGTTCTTC,CASTVGGAPYNEQFF
NA,TRBV20-1,TRBJ2-5,NA,11,TGCAGTGCCCCCGTGAGTGGGCCCCAGTACTTC,CSAPVSGPQYF
NA,TRBV12-5,TRBJ2-3,NA,14,TGTGCTAGTGAGGGCGGCAGGGGTTCGGGTACGCAGTATTTT,CASEGGRGSGTQYF
NA,TRBV9,TRBJ2-3,NA,15,TGTGCCAGCAGCGTAGATATAGCGGACACAGATACGCAGTATTTT,CASSVDIADTDTQYF
NA,TRBV4-1,TRBJ2-5,NA,15,TGCGCCAGCAGCCAAAACGGGATTAATGGAGAGACCCAGTACTTC,CASSQNGINGETQYF
NA,TRBV5-4,TRBJ1-2,NA,13,TGTGCCAGCAGCTTGGCAGTTGACTATGGCTACACCTTC,CASSLAVDYGYTF
TRBD2,TRBV5-1,TRBJ2-2,NA,16,TGCGCCAGCAGCTTGCGGTCTAGCGGGAACACCGGGGAGCTGTTTTTT,CASSLRSSGNTGELFF
TRBD1,TRBV4-1,TRBJ1-6,NA,16,TGCGCCAGCAGCCAAGCGTTCGGAGGGGGCGAGTCACCCCTCCACTTT,CASSQAFGGGESPLHF
TRBD2,TRBV7-3,TRBJ2-1,NA,14,TGTGCCAGCAGCCGCGGGGGGGCCGAAAATGAGCAGTTCTTC,CASSRGGAENEQFF
NA,TRBV27,TRBJ2-1,NA,14,TGTGCCAGCAGTTTAGATCCTGAGTACAATGAGCAGTTCTTC,CASSLDPEYNEQFF
TRBD2,TRBV5-1,TRBJ2-5,NA,14,TGCGCCAGCAGCGAAGGGACTAGCCAAGAGACCCAGTACTTC,CASSEGTSQETQYF
TRBD1,TRBV6-6,TRBJ1-2,NA,14,TGTGCCAGCAGTTACTCGAGGACAGGATATGGCTACACCTTC,CASSYSRTGYGYTF
TRBD2,TRBV10-3,TRBJ2-2,NA,16,TGTGCCATCAGTGATTCTTTGGGGCGGGGGACCGGGGAGCTGTTTTTT,CAISDSLGRGTGELFF
TRBD1,TRBV4-2,TRBJ1-1,NA,15,TGTGCCAGCAGCCAAGATAGGACAGGGTCGGGTGAAGCTTTCTTT,CASSQDRTGSGEAFF
NA,TRBV9,TRBJ2-1,NA,12,TGTGCCAGCAGCGTCAGGGACAATGAGCAGTTCTTC,CASSVRDNEQFF